The clone carrying this TCR beta chain has at least ten counts. Its antigen is unidentified. A single record per CDR3 protein comes from TCRdb applying MiXCR to the 5' RACE reads. The data show around 570,000 distinct CDR3 sequences, roughly 9.5% seen once. This sample was taken from a study of identical twins. The length of the CDR3 is 14 residues. V lost 6 bases, J lost 3 bases, and 5 bases stayed unmatched. Germline V lookup: CDR1 DFQATT, CDR2 SNEGSKA (reference sequence). Study conclusions and caveats: Possibly, invariant MAIT and iNKT cells partly confounded zero-insertion analyses.

The data also belong to a second study, concerning yellow fever vaccine responses in identical twins.

Sequenced input: PBMCs. The V and J genes are TRBV20-1 and TRBJ2-1; TRBD2 matches 10 bases. The receptor was isolated from a woman aged 18-30 years in good health. CDR3 in amino acids: CSARGLADYNEQFF. The DNA for the CDR3 is TGCAGTGCCCGCGGACTAGCGGACTACAATGAGCAGTTCTTC.